This T cell receptor (beta chain) derives from a study of identifying expanded T cells in peripheral blood (dated by TCRdb to about 2019). Background on the whole study: Separate aliquots of the same genomic DNA pool were sequenced to produce technical replicates, and four replicates were compared in pairs. Results and caveats for the whole study, not just this receptor: It was expected by the authors that biological variance in healthy repertoires might increase further over much longer intervals, such as months to years. The binomial model flagged around 1.2 differentially abundant clones between technical replicates, compared with about 16.4 over about two weeks and 18 to 20 over about four weeks. Both the number of clones called differentially abundant and the false-positive rate were significantly reduced by the beta-binomial model across all healthy-donor time intervals. For all healthy donors, the variance in clone template counts between two-week samples rose significantly as total template count increased.

The CDR3 has 14 amino acids, counting the end cysteine and phenylalanine. Of all the DNA, just the CDR3 is kept, 42 bases in frame from base 1. Trimming removed 0 bases from V and 5 bases from J, leaving 8 bases between the germline ends. For CDR1 and CDR2, the germline V gene lists MNHNS and SASEGT. TCRbeta CDR3 regions were profiled with the immunoSEQ Assay using bias-controlled multiplex PCR amplification of genomic DNA. From the authors' description of their analysis: To quantify the absolute abundance of each unique TCRbeta CDR3 region, the sequences were collapsed and filtered. Differential abundance was tested with a binomial (Fisher-equivalent) model and with a beta-binomial model adding time-dependent variance fitted from healthy donors. Clones with fewer than 5 combined templates were removed, and differential abundance was called for clones with a Benjamini-Hochberg FDR below 0.01. Using the form v = (b*log(k)+a)^2, the beta-binomial variance was modeled as a function of the total template count across the two samples. In its TCRdb copy, this immuneACCESS table keeps in-frame sequences only and misses some clones. Where compared with another copy, unresolved V genes explain less than half of these, and the others have no known cause. From that table come the V and J calls and clone size; the DNA was used to work out D and trimming. In all, the sample holds under 110,000 clones, and around nine tenths of those were seen once. The ten largest clones capture approximately 18% of the sample.

During the collection period, no immune events, such as infections, were documented for the healthy donors. Blood repertoires from healthy donors were used as a training cohort for calibrating time-dependent variance in a beta-binomial model of differential abundance of T-cell clones. There were roughly 10 healthy donors in the training cohort, of whom 3 were female and 7 were male. The donors were between roughly 29 and 65 years old, with an average age of approximately 47 years. Whole blood, obtained from a commercial supplier, was collected from each healthy donor at three time points spaced roughly 14 days apart. For immunosequencing, genomic DNA was extracted from unsorted whole blood. As to this clone: There is no known antigen for this receptor. No clone much larger than this one lies a single base away; base qualities are absent.

Sequencing was performed on blood. This TCR derives from a person aged 18 to 70 in good health. This chain is built from TRBV6-1 and TRBJ1-3; perhaps TRBD1 is the D gene, with 5 bases matching. Here is the DNA: TGTGCCAGCAGTGAAGCGCCAGGGAGAAACACCATATATTTT. This encodes CASSEAPGRNTIYF.